The entry below gives a single T cell receptor (beta chain) sequence along with its context. Its target is unknown. This entry comes from a study of T cell repertoires in cytomegalovirus infection. Across the study: Through public TCR beta signatures, both CMV infection and matching HLA type were indicated.

TCRdb re-derived calls from the reads in MiXCR, one entry per CDR3 protein. The sample consists of hundreds of thousands of distinct CDR3 sequences, roughly 30% of them appearing once. This CDR3 contains 15 residues. Germline lookup yields CDR1 SGHNT and CDR2 YYREEE (reference sequence). Losses at the gene ends were 0 bases for V and 8 bases for J; bases not matched to a gene: 7. The source of this sequence is a human donor in good health (CMV status not recorded). Some clones in this sample may be carry-over from other donors' samples. Source: cultured CD8+ T cells from PBMCs, taken from culture after CMV antigen stimulation. J is TRBJ2-1 and V is TRBV5-4; 8 nucleotides match TRBD2. The CDR3 region is CASSLAGLAFDEQFF. The CDR3, as DNA: TGTGCCAGCAGCTTGGCAGGACTAGCTTTCGATGAGCAGTTCTTC.